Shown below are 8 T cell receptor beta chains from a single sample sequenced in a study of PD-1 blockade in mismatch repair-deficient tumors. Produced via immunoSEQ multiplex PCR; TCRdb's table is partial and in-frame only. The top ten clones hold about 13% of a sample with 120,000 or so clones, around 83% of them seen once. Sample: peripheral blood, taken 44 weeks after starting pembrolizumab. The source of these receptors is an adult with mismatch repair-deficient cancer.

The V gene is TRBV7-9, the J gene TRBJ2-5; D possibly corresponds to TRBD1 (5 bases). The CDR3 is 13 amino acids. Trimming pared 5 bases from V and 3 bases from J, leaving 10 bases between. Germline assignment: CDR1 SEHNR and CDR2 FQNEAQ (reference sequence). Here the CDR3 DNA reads TGTGCCAGCAGCCCGACGACAGAAGAGACCCAGTACTTC. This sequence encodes CASSPTTEETQYF. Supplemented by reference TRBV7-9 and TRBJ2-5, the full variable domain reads DTGVSQNPRHKITKRGQNVTFRCDPISEHNRLYWYRQTLGQGPEFLTYFQNEAQLEKSRLLSDRFSAERPKGSFSTLEIQRTEQGDSAMYLCASSPTTEETQYFGPGTRLLVL.

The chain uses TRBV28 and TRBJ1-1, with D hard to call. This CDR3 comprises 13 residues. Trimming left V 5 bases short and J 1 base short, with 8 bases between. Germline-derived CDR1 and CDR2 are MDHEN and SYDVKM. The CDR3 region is CASSLDSNTEAFF. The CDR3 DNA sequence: TGTGCCAGCAGTCTCGACTCGAACACTGAAGCTTTCTTT.

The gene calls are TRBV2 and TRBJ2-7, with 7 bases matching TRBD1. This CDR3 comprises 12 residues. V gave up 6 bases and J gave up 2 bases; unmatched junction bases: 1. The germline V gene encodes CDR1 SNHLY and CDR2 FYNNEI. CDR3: CASSGTAYEQYF. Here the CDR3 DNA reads TGTGCCAGCAGCGGGACAGCCTACGAGCAGTACTTC.

The chain's CDR3 is CASSERGGGNQPQHF. In nucleotides, the CDR3 is TGTGCCAGCAGTGAAAGGGGCGGTGGCAATCAGCCCCAGCATTTT. V and J are TRBV6-1 and TRBJ1-5, with a possible D match to TRBD1 (5 bases). The CDR3 has 15 residues. V lost 2 bases to trimming and J lost 2 bases, with 10 bases between them. Germline V gene lookup returns CDR1 MNHNS and CDR2 SASEGT.

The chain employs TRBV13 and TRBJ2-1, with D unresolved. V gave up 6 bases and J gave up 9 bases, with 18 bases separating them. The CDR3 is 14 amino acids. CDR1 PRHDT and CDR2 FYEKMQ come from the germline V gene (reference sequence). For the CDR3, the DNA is TGTGCCAGCAGTGACGGGCGTAAAACACGTGAGCAGTTCTTC. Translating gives CASSDGRKTREQFF.

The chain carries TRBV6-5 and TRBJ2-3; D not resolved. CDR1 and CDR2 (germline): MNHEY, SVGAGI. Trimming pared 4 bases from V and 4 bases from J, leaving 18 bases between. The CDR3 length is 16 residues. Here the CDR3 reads CASSWAKLVAPDTQYF. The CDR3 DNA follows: TGTGCCAGCAGTTGGGCGAAGCTCGTGGCCCCAGATACGCAGTATTTT.

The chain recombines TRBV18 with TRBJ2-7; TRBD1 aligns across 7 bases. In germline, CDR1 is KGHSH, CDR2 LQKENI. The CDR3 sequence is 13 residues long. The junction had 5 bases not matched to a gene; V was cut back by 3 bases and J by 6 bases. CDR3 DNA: TGTGCCAGCTCACCCGACAGGGTACGCGAGCAGTACTTC. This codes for CASSPDRVREQYF.

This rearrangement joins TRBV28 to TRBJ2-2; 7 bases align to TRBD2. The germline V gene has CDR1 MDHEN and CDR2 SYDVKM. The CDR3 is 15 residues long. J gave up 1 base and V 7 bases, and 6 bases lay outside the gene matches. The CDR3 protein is CASTWGGENTGELFF. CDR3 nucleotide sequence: TGTGCCAGCACCTGGGGGGGGGAGAACACCGGGGAGCTGTTTTTT.